A selection of T cell receptor beta chains follows, all from one sample in a study of T cell changes during pregnancy in multiple sclerosis. TCRdb keeps only in-frame clones here, not all; method: immunoSEQ multiplex PCR. The repertoire holds tens of thousands of clones, with roughly 90% as singletons. This material consisted of peripheral blood, taken before pregnancy. Source of these receptors: a female donor with multiple sclerosis, enrolled in a pregnancy study. Each CDR3 is given with its conserved first and last residue. The order of the fields is clone size, D gene, J gene, V gene, CDR3 DNA, CDR3 protein. D genes are given only for firm matches. Rows give clone size only sometimes, using once, few, many, or a class for an expanded clone.

-	-	TRBJ2-7	TRBV7-2	TGTGCCAGCAGCTCCGACAGTTTCTCCTACGAGCAGTACTTC	CASSSDSFSYEQYF
-	-	TRBJ2-7	TRBV5-1	TGCGCCAGCACCCTAGGACAGTCCTACGAGCAGTACTTC	CASTLGQSYEQYF
-	TRBD2	TRBJ2-1	TRBV30	TGTGCCTTACTGGTAAGGAGCGGGAGAGTGGATGAGCAGTTCTTC	CALLVRSGRVDEQFF
-	-	TRBJ1-1	TRBV5-1	TGCGCCAGCAGCTTGGGGGGGACAAACACTGAAGCTTTCTTT	CASSLGGTNTEAFF
-	-	TRBJ2-7	TRBV12-5	TGTGCTAGTGGTTTAGCCCCATACGAGCAGTACTTC	CASGLAPYEQYF
-	TRBD1	TRBJ1-4	TRBV7-9	TGTGCCAGCAGCTTAACTTTCCAGGGGGCCCACGAAAAACTGTTTTTT	CASSLTFQGAHEKLFF
-	TRBD1	TRBJ2-7	TRBV11-2	TGTGCCAGCAGCTTCGACAGGGGGCCTGTCTACGAGCAGTACTTC	CASSFDRGPVYEQYF
-	-	TRBJ2-1	TRBV19	TGTGCCAGTTTCAACAGGGCGTTATGGAATGAGCAGTTCTTC	CASFNRALWNEQFF
-	-	TRBJ2-6	TRBV5-1	TGCGCCAGCAGCTTGGAAGGTATACAGAGCTCTGGGGCCAACGTCCTGACTTTC	CASSLEGIQSSGANVLTF
-	TRBD1	TRBJ1-1	TRBV9	TGTGCCAGCAGCATGGACAGGGCATGGACTGAAGCTTTCTTT	CASSMDRAWTEAFF
once	-	TRBJ1-5	TRBV21-1	TGTGCCAGCAGCACTTTTTATCAGCCCCAGCATTTT	CASSTFYQPQHF
-	-	TRBJ1-6	TRBV21-1	TGTGCTAGTCTGGTAGGGGTAGTCAGCACCTCACCCCTCCACTTT	CASLVGVVSTSPLHF
-	TRBD1	TRBJ1-5	TRBV6-6	TGTGCCAGCGGACAGGGTAATCAGCCCCAGCATTTT	CASGQGNQPQHF
-	-	TRBJ2-1	TRBV5-1	TGCGCCAGCAGCTTGGACTCGAGCTCCTACAATGAGCAGTTCTTC	CASSLDSSSYNEQFF
-	-	TRBJ1-1	TRBV25-1	TGTGCCAGCAGTTCATCAGGGTCTGAAGCTTTCTTT	CASSSSGSEAFF
once	TRBD1	TRBJ2-7	TRBV28	TGTGCCAGCAGTATACAGGGGGCTGTTACCTACGAGCAGTACTTC	CASSIQGAVTYEQYF
-	TRBD1	TRBJ2-2	TRBV19	TGTGCCAGTAGGGACAGGGGATGGGACACCGGGGAGCTGTTTTTT	CASRDRGWDTGELFF
-	TRBD1	TRBJ1-2	TRBV5-4	TGTGCCAGCAGCTTTTCCGGGACAGGGCGCTATGGCTACACCTTC	CASSFSGTGRYGYTF
-	-	TRBJ2-3	TRBV5-1	TGCGCCAGCAGCTTAATAGGCAGGTCCACAGATACGCAGTATTTT	CASSLIGRSTDTQYF
-	-	TRBJ1-1	TRBV27	TGTGCCAGCAGTCCCACCGGGTTGAACACTGAAGCTTTCTTT	CASSPTGLNTEAFF
-	-	TRBJ1-1	TRBV6-5	TGTGCCAGCAGCCCAACCACTAACACTGAAGCTTTCTTT	CASSPTTNTEAFF
-	-	TRBJ2-1	TRBV5-1	TGCGCCAGCAGCTTCCGCCGGGAGCACAATGAGCAGTTCTTC	CASSFRREHNEQFF
-	TRBD1	TRBJ1-5	TRBV19	TGTGCCAGTAGTGAGACAGGGAGAAAAGGCAATCAGCCCCAGCATTTT	CASSETGRKGNQPQHF
-	TRBD1	TRBJ2-7	TRBV19	TGTGCCAGTAGGGGACAGGTCGCCTACGAGCAGTACTTC	CASRGQVAYEQYF
-	TRBD1	TRBJ1-2	TRBV6-5	TGTGCCAGCAGTTACCGTCACGGGACAGTTAACTATGGCTACACCTTC	CASSYRHGTVNYGYTF
once	TRBD1	TRBJ1-1	TRBV10-3	TGTGCCATCAGTGAACTAGAGGGGGCTGGTGAAGCTTTCTTT	CAISELEGAGEAFF